This T cell receptor beta chain was sequenced for a study of T-cell memory formation after mild COVID-19. This clonotype was seen ten or more times. TCRdb re-called the 5' RACE reads with MiXCR, one entry per CDR3 protein. The data contain roughly 350,000 distinct CDR3 sequences, roughly an eighth of them singletons. CDR1 is MNHEY and CDR2 is SVGEGT in the germline V gene. Trimming removed 0 bases from V and 4 bases from J, with 3 bases in between. This CDR3 is built from 12 residues. This chain connects TRBV6-2 or TRBV6-3 to TRBJ1-2; D gene uncertain. Sequencing used PBMCs or a T cell subset sorted from them (not recorded which). This TCR came from a man aged 18 to 29 who had mild COVID-19 (a few samples of this study predate the infection). Cell type and time point are not known. This CDR3 reads CASSYSGYGYTF. CDR3 bases: TGTGCCAGCAGTTACTCGGGCTATGGCTACACCTTC.